The rows below give T cell receptor beta chains drawn from one sample of a study of blood T cell repertoires in COVID-19. Profiled with immunoSEQ multiplex PCR; TCRdb holds only in-frame clones, not every one. The sample lists tens of thousands of clones; 84% were seen once. Sequences were obtained from peripheral blood. The receptors here all came from a man aged 55-75 years with acute or convalescent COVID-19. Each CDR3 is given with its conserved first and last residue. A D gene is named only where the DNA matches it firmly. Rows give clone size only sometimes, using once, few, many, or a class for an expanded clone.

TRBJ1-1,TRBV11-2,NA,TRBD1,TGTGCCAGCAGCTTACACGGGACAGGAGGAACTGAAGCTTTCTTT,CASSLHGTGGTEAFF
TRBJ1-1,TRBV19,NA,NA,TGTGCCAGTAGTATAGGAGGATTCACTGAAGCTTTCTTT,CASSIGGFTEAFF
TRBJ2-1,TRBV5-1,medium-sized,TRBD2,TGCGCCAGCAGCTTGCGCCCGGGACTAGCGGGGGGGCGGAATGAGCAGTTCTTC,CASSLRPGLAGGRNEQFF
TRBJ2-7,TRBV4-1,NA,TRBD2,TGCGCCAGCAGCCAAGAAGGACTAGACATCCTCTACGAGCAGTACTTC,CASSQEGLDILYEQYF
TRBJ2-1,TRBV12-1,NA,NA,TGTGCCAGCAGCTCCCCTAGCGGAATACAATTGGATGAGCAGTTCTTC,CASSSPSGIQLDEQFF
TRBJ2-1,TRBV12-3/TRBV12-4,NA,TRBD1,TGTGCCACCGGACAGGGCTACAATGAGCAGTTCTTC,CATGQGYNEQFF
TRBJ1-4,TRBV14,NA,NA,TGTGCCAGCAGCCCCAGGACAGAGGGGAAACTGTTTTTT,CASSPRTEGKLFF
TRBJ1-3,TRBV27,NA,NA,TGTGCCAGCAGCTCCGACAGCTCTGGAAACACCATATATTTT,CASSSDSSGNTIYF
TRBJ2-2,TRBV3-1/TRBV3-2,NA,NA,TGTGCCAGCAGCCAGCCGGGACAACTGAACACCGGGGAGCTGTTTTTT,CASSQPGQLNTGELFF
TRBJ2-5,TRBV12-3/TRBV12-4,NA,NA,TGTGCCAGCAGCCACGGACTGCGGCCAACCCAGTACTTC,CASSHGLRPTQYF